The rows below give T cell receptor beta chains drawn from one sample of a study of T-cell reconstitution after alpha-beta-depleted transplantation in children. TCRdb analysed the PCR reads with MiXCR anew, one entry per CDR3 protein. The data show roughly 200,000 distinct CDR3 sequences, with roughly 15% seen just once and approximately 13% held by the top ten. The specimen comprised PBMCs from the stem cell graft donor, sampled from the stem cell graft. The origin of the receptors is a human donor who donated a stem cell graft to a child with acute lymphoblastic leukemia. Both conserved end residues are part of each CDR3. The D gene is left open where the match is weak. Rows give clone size only sometimes, using once, few, many, or a class for an expanded clone.

d_call	v_call	j_call	clone_size	cdr3_aa	cdr3_nt
NA	TRBV12-3/TRBV12-4	TRBJ2-7	NA	CASSLGLDNYEQYF	TGTGCCAGCAGTTTGGGACTGGATAACTACGAGCAGTACTTC
NA	TRBV6-5	TRBJ1-1	many	CASSYSGTLFEAFF	TGTGCCAGCAGTTACTCGGGCACTTTATTCGAAGCTTTCTTT
NA	TRBV5-4	TRBJ1-2	many	CASSLAGALNYGYTF	TGTGCCAGCAGCTTGGCGGGGGCTCTTAACTATGGCTACACCTTC
NA	TRBV29-1	TRBJ2-2	many	CSVETGTSPGELFF	TGCAGCGTTGAAACAGGGACCTCCCCCGGGGAGCTGTTTTTT
NA	TRBV6-2/TRBV6-3	TRBJ2-1	few	CASSYKAFSYNEQFF	TGTGCCAGCAGTTACAAGGCGTTCTCCTACAATGAGCAGTTCTTC
NA	TRBV27	TRBJ2-7	few	CASSLSLGVYEQYF	TGTGCCAGCAGTTTATCTTTAGGGGTCTACGAGCAGTACTTC
TRBD1	TRBV5-1	TRBJ1-6	many	CASSTDRSDSPLHF	TGCGCCAGCAGCACGGACAGGTCGGATTCACCCCTCCACTTT
TRBD2	TRBV5-1	TRBJ2-1	many	CASSFGPAGGEQFF	TGCGCCAGCAGCTTTGGGCCCGCGGGGGGTGAGCAGTTCTTC
NA	TRBV12-3/TRBV12-4	TRBJ2-2	many	CASSSYTGELFF	TGTGCCAGCAGTTCTTACACCGGGGAGCTGTTTTTT
NA	TRBV5-1	TRBJ1-2	many	CASSQGPTRGYTF	TGCGCCAGCAGCCAGGGACCTACGCGGGGCTACACCTTC
NA	TRBV27	TRBJ1-4	many	CASGGRTIPEKLFF	TGTGCCAGCGGGGGAAGAACAATCCCAGAAAAACTGTTTTTT
TRBD1	TRBV9	TRBJ1-6	many	CASSGTGTDNSPLHF	TGTGCCAGCAGCGGGACCGGGACAGATAATTCACCCCTCCACTTT
NA	TRBV5-1	TRBJ2-5	NA	CASSLQDTHETQYF	TGCGCCAGCAGCTTGCAGGACACTCACGAGACCCAGTACTTC
NA	TRBV21-1	TRBJ2-1	many	CASKGTGLAGFSNNEQFF	TGTGCCAGCAAAGGGACCGGACTAGCGGGATTCTCGAACAATGAGCAGTTCTTC
TRBD2	TRBV12-3/TRBV12-4	TRBJ2-7	many	CASSRTSGNLYEQYF	TGTGCCAGCAGTAGGACAAGCGGGAATCTCTACGAGCAGTACTTC
TRBD1	TRBV5-1	TRBJ1-1	NA	CASSDWDSLNTEAFF	TGCGCCAGCAGCGACTGGGACAGCTTGAACACTGAAGCTTTCTTT
NA	TRBV6-4	TRBJ1-2	many	CASSDSTGGYGYTF	TGTGCCAGCAGTGACTCGACTGGGGGATATGGCTACACCTTC
NA	TRBV20-1	TRBJ1-6	NA	CSARADGGRLHF	TGCAGTGCTAGAGCTGACGGCGGTCGCCTCCACTTT
TRBD2	TRBV11-2	TRBJ2-1	NA	CASSTIRTAGGPGEQFF	TGTGCCAGCAGCACTATCCGGACAGCGGGAGGCCCAGGTGAGCAGTTCTTC
NA	TRBV5-1	TRBJ2-7	many	CASSFRTGSYEQYF	TGCGCCAGCAGCTTTAGGACTGGGTCCTACGAGCAGTACTTC